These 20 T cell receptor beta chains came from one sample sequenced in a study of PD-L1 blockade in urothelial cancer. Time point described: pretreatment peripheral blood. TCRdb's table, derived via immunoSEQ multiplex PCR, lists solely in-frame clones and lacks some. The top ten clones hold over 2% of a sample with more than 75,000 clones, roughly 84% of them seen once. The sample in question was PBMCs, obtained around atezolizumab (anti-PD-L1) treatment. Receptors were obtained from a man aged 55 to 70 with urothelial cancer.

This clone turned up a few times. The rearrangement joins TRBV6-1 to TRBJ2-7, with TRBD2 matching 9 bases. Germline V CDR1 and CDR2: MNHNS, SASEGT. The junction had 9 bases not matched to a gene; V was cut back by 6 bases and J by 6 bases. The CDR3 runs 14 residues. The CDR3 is CASRSGGTRGEQYF. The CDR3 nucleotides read TGTGCCAGCAGGAGCGGGGGGACCCGGGGCGAGCAGTACTTC.

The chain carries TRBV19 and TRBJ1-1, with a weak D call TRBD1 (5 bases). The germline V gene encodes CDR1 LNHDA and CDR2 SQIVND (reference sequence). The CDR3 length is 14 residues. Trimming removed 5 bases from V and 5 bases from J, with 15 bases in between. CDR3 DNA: TGTGCCAGTAGTGCGATTGGGGGGAGAACTGAAGCTTTCTTT. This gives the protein CASSAIGGRTEAFF.

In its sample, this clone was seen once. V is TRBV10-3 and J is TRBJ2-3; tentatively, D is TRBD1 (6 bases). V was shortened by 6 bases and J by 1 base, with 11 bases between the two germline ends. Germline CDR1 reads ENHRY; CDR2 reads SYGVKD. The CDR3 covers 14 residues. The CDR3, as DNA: TGTGCCATCAGATATTCAGGGGGCACAGATACGCAGTATTTT. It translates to CAIRYSGGTDTQYF.

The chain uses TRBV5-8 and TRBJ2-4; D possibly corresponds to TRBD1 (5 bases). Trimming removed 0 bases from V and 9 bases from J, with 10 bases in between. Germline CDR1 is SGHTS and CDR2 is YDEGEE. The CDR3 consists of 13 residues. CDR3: CASSLEGVSIQYF. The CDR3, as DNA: TGTGCCAGCAGCTTGGAAGGGGTGAGCATTCAGTACTTC.

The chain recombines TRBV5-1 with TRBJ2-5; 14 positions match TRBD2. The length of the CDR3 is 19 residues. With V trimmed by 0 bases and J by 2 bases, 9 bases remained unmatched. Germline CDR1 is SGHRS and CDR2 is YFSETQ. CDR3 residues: CASSLAGTSGGGIQETQYF. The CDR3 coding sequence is TGCGCCAGCAGCTTGGCCGGGACTAGCGGGGGAGGGATTCAAGAGACCCAGTACTTC.

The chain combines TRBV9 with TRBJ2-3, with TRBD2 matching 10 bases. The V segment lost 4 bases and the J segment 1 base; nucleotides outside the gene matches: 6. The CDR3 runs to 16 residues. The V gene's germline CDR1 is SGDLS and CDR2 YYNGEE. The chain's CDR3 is CASSKRLAGGTDTQYF. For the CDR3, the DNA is TGTGCCAGCAGCAAGCGACTAGCGGGTGGCACAGATACGCAGTATTTT.

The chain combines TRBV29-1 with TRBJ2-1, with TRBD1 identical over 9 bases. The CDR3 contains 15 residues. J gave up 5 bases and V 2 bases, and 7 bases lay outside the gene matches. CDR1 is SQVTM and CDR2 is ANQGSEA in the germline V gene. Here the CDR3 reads CSVEPHRGQNNEQFF. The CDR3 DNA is TGCAGCGTTGAACCCCACAGGGGGCAGAACAATGAGCAGTTCTTC.

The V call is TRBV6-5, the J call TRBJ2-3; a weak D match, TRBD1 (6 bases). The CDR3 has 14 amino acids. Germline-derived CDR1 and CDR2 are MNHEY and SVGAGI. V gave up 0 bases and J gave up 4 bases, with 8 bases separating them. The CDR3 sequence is CASSYSTGPDTQYF. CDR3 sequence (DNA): TGTGCCAGCAGTTACTCGACAGGCCCAGATACGCAGTATTTT.

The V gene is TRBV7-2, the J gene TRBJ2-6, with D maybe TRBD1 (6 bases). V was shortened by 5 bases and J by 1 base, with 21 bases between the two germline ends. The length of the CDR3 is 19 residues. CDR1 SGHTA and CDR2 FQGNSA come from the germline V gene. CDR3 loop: CASSPTGFRLSSGANVLTF. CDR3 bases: TGTGCCAGCAGCCCGACAGGTTTCCGTCTTTCATCTGGGGCCAACGTCCTGACTTTC.

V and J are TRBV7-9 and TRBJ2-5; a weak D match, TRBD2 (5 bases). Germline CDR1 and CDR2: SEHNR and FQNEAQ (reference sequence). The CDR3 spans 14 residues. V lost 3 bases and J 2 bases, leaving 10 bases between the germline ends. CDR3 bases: TGTGCCAGCAGCTTCCTTTGGGAGCAAGAGACCCAGTACTTC. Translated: CASSFLWEQETQYF. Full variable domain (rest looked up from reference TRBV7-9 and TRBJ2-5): DTGVSQNPRHKITKRGQNVTFRCDPISEHNRLYWYRQTLGQGPEFLTYFQNEAQLEKSRLLSDRFSAERPKGSFSTLEIQRTEQGDSAMYLCASSFLWEQETQYFGPGTRLLVL.

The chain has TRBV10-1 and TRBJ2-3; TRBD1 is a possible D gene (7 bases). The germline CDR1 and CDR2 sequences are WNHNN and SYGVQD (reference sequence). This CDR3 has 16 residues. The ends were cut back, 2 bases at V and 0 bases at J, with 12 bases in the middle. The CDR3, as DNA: TGCGCCAGCAGTGAGCAGGGGGGACCTAGCACAGATACGCAGTATTTT. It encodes CASSEQGGPSTDTQYF.

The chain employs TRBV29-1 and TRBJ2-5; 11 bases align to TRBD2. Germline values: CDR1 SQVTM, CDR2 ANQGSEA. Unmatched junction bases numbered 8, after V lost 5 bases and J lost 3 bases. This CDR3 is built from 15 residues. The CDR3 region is CSVPRPGLAEETQYF. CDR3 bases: TGCAGCGTTCCTAGGCCGGGACTAGCGGAAGAGACCCAGTACTTC.

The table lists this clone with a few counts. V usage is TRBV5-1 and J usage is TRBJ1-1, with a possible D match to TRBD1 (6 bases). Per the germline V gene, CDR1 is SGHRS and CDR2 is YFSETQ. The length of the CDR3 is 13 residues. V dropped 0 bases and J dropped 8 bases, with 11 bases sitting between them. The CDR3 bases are TGCGCCAGCAGCTTGGGGGGGCTAGGGGAAGCTTTCTTT. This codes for CASSLGGLGEAFF. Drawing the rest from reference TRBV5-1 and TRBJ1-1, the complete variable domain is KAGVTQTPRYLIKTRGQQVTLSCSPISGHRSVSWYQQTPGQGLQFLFEYFSETQRNKGNFPGRFSGRQFSNSRSEMNVSTLELGDSALYLCASSLGGLGEAFFGQGTRLTVV.

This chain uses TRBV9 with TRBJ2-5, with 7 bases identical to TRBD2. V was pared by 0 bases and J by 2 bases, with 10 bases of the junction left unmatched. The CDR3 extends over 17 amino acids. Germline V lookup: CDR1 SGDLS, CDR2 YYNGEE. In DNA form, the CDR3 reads TGTGCCAGCAGCGTAGGAGGTCGACTAGCAGTTCAAGAGACCCAGTACTTC. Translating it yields CASSVGGRLAVQETQYF.

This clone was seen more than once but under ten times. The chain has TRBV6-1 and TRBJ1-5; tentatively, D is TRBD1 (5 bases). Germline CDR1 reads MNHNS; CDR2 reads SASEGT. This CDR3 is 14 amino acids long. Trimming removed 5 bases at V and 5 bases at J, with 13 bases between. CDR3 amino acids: CASSIRTKDQPQHF. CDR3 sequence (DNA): TGTGCCAGCAGTATTCGGACAAAGGATCAGCCCCAGCATTTT.

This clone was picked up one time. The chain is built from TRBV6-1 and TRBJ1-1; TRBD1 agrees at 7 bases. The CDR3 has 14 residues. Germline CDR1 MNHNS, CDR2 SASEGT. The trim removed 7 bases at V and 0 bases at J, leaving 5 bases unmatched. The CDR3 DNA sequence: TGTGCCAGCACTGACAGGGTACTGAACACTGAAGCTTTCTTT. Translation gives CASTDRVLNTEAFF.

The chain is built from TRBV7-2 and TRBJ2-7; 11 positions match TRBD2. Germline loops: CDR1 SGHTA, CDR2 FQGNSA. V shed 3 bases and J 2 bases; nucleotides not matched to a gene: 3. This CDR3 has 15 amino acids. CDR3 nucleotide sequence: TGTGCCAGCAGCTTTGGGACTAGCGGCCCCTACGAGCAGTACTTC. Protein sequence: CASSFGTSGPYEQYF. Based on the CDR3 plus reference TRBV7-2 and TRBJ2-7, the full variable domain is GAGVSQSPSNKVTEKGKDVELRCDPISGHTALYWYRQSLGQGLEFLIYFQGNSAPDKSGLPSDRFSAERTGGSVSTLTIQRTQQEDSAVYLCASSFGTSGPYEQYFGPGTRLTVT.

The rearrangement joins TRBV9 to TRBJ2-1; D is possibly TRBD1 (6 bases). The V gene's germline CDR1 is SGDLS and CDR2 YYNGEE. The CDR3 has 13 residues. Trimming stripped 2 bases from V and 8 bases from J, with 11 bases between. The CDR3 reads CASSVSEGDEQFF. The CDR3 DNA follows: TGTGCCAGCAGCGTGTCTGAGGGGGATGAGCAGTTCTTC.

CDR3 residues: CASSLAPGLGEYF. The DNA for the CDR3 is TGTGCCAGCAGCTTGGCCCCGGGACTAGGGGAGTACTTC. This chain links TRBV7-9 with TRBJ2-5; 8 bases align to TRBD2. Germline V gene lookup returns CDR1 SEHNR and CDR2 FQNEAQ (reference sequence). The CDR3 loop spans 13 amino acids. Unmatched junction bases numbered 9, after V lost 3 bases and J lost 12 bases.

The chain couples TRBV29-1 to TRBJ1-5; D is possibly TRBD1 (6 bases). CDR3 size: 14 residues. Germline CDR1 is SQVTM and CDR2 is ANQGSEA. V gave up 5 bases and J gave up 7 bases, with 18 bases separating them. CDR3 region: CSVRTGTLGQPQHF. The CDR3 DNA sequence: TGCAGCGTTCGTACCGGGACACTGGGGCAGCCCCAGCATTTT.